Each of the 7 T cell receptor beta chains below was sequenced from the same sample in a study of vaccination and CD4 T cells after COVID-19 (dated by TCRdb to the early 2020s). Libraries were constructed by PCR. Sequencing used an Illumina iSeq 100. TCR sequencing of DNA from cultured CD4+ T cells used the Oncomine TCR Beta short-read assay at the Johns Hopkins FTIC core. The public reads were quality trimmed at Q25 with fastp and then assembled into clones with MiXCR by TCRdb, keeping productive beta chains. A single entry per CDR3 protein holds the most common genes and DNA from its merged rows. Here the sample has 15,000 to 20,000 distinct CDR3 sequences; about two fifths occur a single time. Around 7.7% of the sample lies in the top ten. In light of the paper, this sample's treatment or condition label describes: approximately nine-day PBMC culture with coronavirus spike peptide pools or control peptides (ViraFEST assay).

What these receptors recognize is not known. The starting material was CD4+ T cells from blood, cultured in vitro, obtained after SARS-CoV-2 vaccination. The source is a human donor who had recovered from COVID-19.

In its sample, this clonotype was seen a few times. The V gene is TRBV5-1, the J gene TRBJ2-5, with no clear D. The CDR3 is made up of 14 amino acids. V dropped 4 bases and J dropped 5 bases, with 15 bases sitting between them. Germline lookup yields CDR1 SGHRS and CDR2 YFSETQ. For the CDR3, the DNA is TGCGCCAGCAGCCGTGAAGCGACCCGGGAGACCCAGTACTTC. Its protein product is CASSREATRETQYF.

This clonotype was picked up a small number of times. The chain uses TRBV28 and TRBJ1-1; D is unresolved. Germline V gene lookup returns CDR1 MDHEN and CDR2 SYDVKM. The V end was cut by 1 base, the J end by 1 base, with 16 bases between. This CDR3 has 17 residues. The CDR3 DNA follows: TGTGCCAGCAGTTTATCCAGCGCTCGACGGAGGAACACTGAAGCTTTCTTT. Translation gives CASSLSSARRRNTEAFF.

In its sample, this clonotype ranks as large. The gene calls are TRBV15 and TRBJ2-1, with D perhaps TRBD1 (5 bases). CDR1 is LNHNV, CDR2 YYDKDF, per germline (reference sequence). The CDR3 sequence is 13 residues long. V was cut by 0 bases and J by 9 bases, with 9 bases left in between. CDR3 sequence reads: CATSRDQGSEQFF. In DNA form, the CDR3 reads TGTGCCACCAGCAGAGATCAGGGTTCTGAGCAGTTCTTC.

This rearrangement joins TRBV6-1 to TRBJ2-3; D may be TRBD1 (5 bases). The CDR3 is 14 amino acids. V lost 5 bases, J lost 0 bases, and 9 bases lay in between. CDR1 is MNHNS, CDR2 SASEGT, per germline. The CDR3, as DNA: TGTGCCAGCAGTCAGGGCCGGAGCACAGATACGCAGTATTTT. It encodes CASSQGRSTDTQYF.

This clonotype was seen a handful of times. The chain has TRBV27 and TRBJ2-1; D perhaps matches TRBD2 (7 bases). Germline CDR1 is MNHEY and CDR2 is SMNVEV (reference sequence). V lost 6 bases and J 9 bases, leaving 18 bases between the germline ends. The CDR3 covers 14 residues. CDR3 nucleotides: TGTGCCAGCAGACTGGACAGCCCGGGGGGTGAGCAGTTCTTC. Its translation: CASRLDSPGGEQFF.

The J gene is TRBJ1-2, the V gene TRBV29-1; tentatively, D is TRBD1 (5 bases). CDR1 is SQVTM, CDR2 ANQGSEA, per germline. This CDR3 spans 12 amino acids. With 5 bases removed from V and 4 bases from J, the gap between germline ends came to 11 bases. For the CDR3, the DNA is TGCAGCGTTTTCAGGGTCAGCTATGGCTACACCTTC. Translating gives CSVFRVSYGYTF. The full variable domain, completed using reference TRBV29-1 and TRBJ1-2, is SAVISQKPSRDICQRGTSLTIQCQVDSQVTMMFWYRQQPGQSLTLIATANQGSEATYESGFVIDKFPISRPNLTFSTLTVSNMSPEDSSIYLCSVFRVSYGYTFGSGTRLTVV.

This clonotype was seen a few times. The chain has TRBV19 and TRBJ1-2; TRBD1 agrees at 7 bases. The CDR3 has 15 residues. Per germline, CDR1 LNHDA and CDR2 SQIVND (reference sequence). V was pared by 8 bases and J by 8 bases, with 17 bases of the junction left unmatched. The CDR3 is CASRSPGGSMGGYTF. In DNA, the CDR3 is TGTGCCAGTCGTTCCCCAGGGGGGAGCATGGGAGGCTACACCTTC.